Each of the 3 T cell receptor beta chains below was sequenced from the same sample in a study of blood T cell repertoires in COVID-19. Profiling relied on immunoSEQ multiplex PCR, and the TCRdb table lists in-frame clones only, not all of them. There are about 260,000 clones in the sample; 85% to 90% occur only once, and approximately 1.5% lies in the top ten. Sequenced: peripheral blood. These receptors all come from a woman between 40 and 50 years old who had recovered from COVID-19.

The chain is built from TRBV27 and TRBJ1-1; D not resolved. Deletions cut 5 bases from V and 1 base from J, with 5 bases between. Germline CDR1 MNHEY, CDR2 SMNVEV (reference sequence). The length of the CDR3 is 12 residues. In nucleotides, the CDR3 is TGTGCCAGCAGTGGGAGGAACACTGAAGCTTTCTTT. This translates into CASSGRNTEAFF.

The rearrangement joins TRBV20-1 to TRBJ2-5; 7 bases are shared with TRBD1. The CDR3 contains 11 residues. Germline assignment: CDR1 DFQATT and CDR2 SNEGSKA (reference sequence). The V gene end was trimmed by 7 bases and the J gene end by 4 bases; junction bases not matched to a gene: 3. This CDR3 is CSVHRGETQYF. CDR3 nucleotide sequence: TGCAGTGTACACAGGGGAGAGACCCAGTACTTC.

The chain carries TRBV2 and TRBJ2-1, with D possibly being TRBD1 (6 bases). Germline V lookup: CDR1 SNHLY, CDR2 FYNNEI. The V end lost 8 bases, the J end lost 10 bases, and 12 bases lay between the germline ends. This CDR3 has 11 residues. Written as DNA, the CDR3 is TGTGCCAGCTGTTGGGACATAGAGCAGTTCTTC. Amino acid sequence: CASCWDIEQFF. Full variable domain (rest looked up from reference TRBV2 and TRBJ2-1): EPEVTQTPSHQVTQMGQEVILRCVPISNHLYFYWYRQILGQKVEFLVSFYNNEISEKSEIFDDQFSVERPDGSNFTLKIRSTKLEDSAMYFCASCWDIEQFFGPGTRLTVL.